The clone carrying this T cell receptor beta chain was counted once. This record belongs to a study of blood T cell repertoires in COVID-19. Looking at the study overall: There were acute and convalescent COVID-19 samples, and they came from the United States, Italy and Spain.

CDR1 and CDR2 (germline): MRHNA, SNTAGT. V lost 5 bases and J lost 8, with 22 bases in between. The CDR3 is made up of 17 amino acids. Method: immunoSEQ multiplex PCR; TCRdb's copy keeps in-frame clones and lacks some. The data contain a few hundred thousand clones, around 82% of them singletons. This chain uses TRBV6-4 with TRBJ1-6; D may be TRBD1 (5 bases). Input material: peripheral blood. The clonotype comes from a woman aged 45-60 years with acute or convalescent COVID-19. The CDR3 nucleotides read TGTGCCAGCAGTCCCCAACCAATGCGAGGAGGGGATTCACCCCTCCACTTT. This gives the protein CASSPQPMRGGDSPLHF.